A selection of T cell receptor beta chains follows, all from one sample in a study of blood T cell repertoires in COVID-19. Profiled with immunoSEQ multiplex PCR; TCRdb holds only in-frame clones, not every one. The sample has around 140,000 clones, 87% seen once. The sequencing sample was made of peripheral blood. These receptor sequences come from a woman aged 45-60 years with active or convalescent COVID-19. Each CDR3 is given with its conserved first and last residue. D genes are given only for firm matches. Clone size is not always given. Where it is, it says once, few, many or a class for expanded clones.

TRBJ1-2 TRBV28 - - CASSLGDSNYGYTF TGTGCCAGCAGTTTAGGTGACAGCAACTATGGCTACACCTTC
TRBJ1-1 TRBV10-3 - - CAISVGGSNTEAFF TGTGCCATCAGTGTAGGCGGCTCGAACACTGAAGCTTTCTTT
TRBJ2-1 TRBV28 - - CASTMPGGPFNEQFF TGTGCCAGCACCATGCCCGGAGGGCCTTTTAATGAGCAGTTCTTC
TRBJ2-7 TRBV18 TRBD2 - CASSLLAGGYEQYF TGTGCCAGCTCCCTCCTAGCGGGAGGCTACGAGCAGTACTTC
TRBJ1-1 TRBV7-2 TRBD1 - CASSFQQGSTEAFF TGTGCCAGCAGCTTCCAACAGGGGAGCACTGAAGCTTTCTTT
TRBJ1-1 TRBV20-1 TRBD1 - CSAWTGEAFF TGCAGTGCTTGGACAGGGGAAGCTTTCTTT
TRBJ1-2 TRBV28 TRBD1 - CASSTGTGVNGYTF TGTGCCAGCAGCACCGGGACAGGGGTAAATGGCTACACCTTC
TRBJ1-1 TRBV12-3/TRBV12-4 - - CASRSQTGEAFF TGTGCCAGCAGAAGCCAGACAGGTGAAGCTTTCTTT
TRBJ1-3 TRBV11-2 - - CASSFNTRNTIYF TGTGCCAGCAGCTTTAACACAAGAAACACCATATATTTT
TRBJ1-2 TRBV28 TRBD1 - CASSSLGQGANYGYTF TGTGCCAGCAGTTCACTCGGACAGGGGGCTAACTATGGCTACACCTTC
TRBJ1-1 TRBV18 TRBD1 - CASSKQGAVASSMNTEAFF TGTGCCAGCTCAAAACAGGGGGCCGTAGCCTCTTCCATGAACACTGAAGCTTTCTTT
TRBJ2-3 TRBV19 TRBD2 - CASSRPGAGGADTQYF TGTGCCAGTAGCCGACCCGGAGCGGGGGGGGCAGATACGCAGTATTTT
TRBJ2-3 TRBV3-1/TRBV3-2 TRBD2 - CASSQDSLLLAGDSTDTQYF TGTGCCAGCAGCCAAGATTCCCTACTCCTAGCGGGAGACTCCACAGATACGCAGTATTTT
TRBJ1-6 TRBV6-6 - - CASSTRDKFHF TGTGCCAGCAGTACCCGGGACAAATTCCACTTT
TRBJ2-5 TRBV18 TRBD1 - CASSPPLGQGETQYF TGTGCCAGCTCACCACCGTTAGGACAGGGGGAGACCCAGTACTTC
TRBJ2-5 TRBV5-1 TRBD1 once CASSLGDRGRETQYF TGCGCCAGCAGCCTAGGGGACAGGGGCAGGGAGACCCAGTACTTC
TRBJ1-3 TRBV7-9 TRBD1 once CASSLDILRGDSRNTIYF TGTGCCAGCAGCTTAGATATATTGCGAGGGGACAGCCGAAACACCATATATTTT
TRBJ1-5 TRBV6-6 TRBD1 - CASTPTGGGQPQHF TGTGCCAGCACCCCGACAGGGGGCGGACAGCCCCAGCATTTT
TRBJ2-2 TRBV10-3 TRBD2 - CAISDGTSGNTGELFF TGTGCCATCAGTGATGGGACTAGCGGTAACACCGGGGAGCTGTTTTTT
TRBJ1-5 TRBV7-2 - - CASSLEAGNQPQHF TGTGCCAGCAGCTTAGAGGCAGGGAATCAGCCCCAGCATTTT
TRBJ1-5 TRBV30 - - CAWSEHGVGNQPQHF TGTGCCTGGAGTGAACACGGGGTCGGCAATCAGCCCCAGCATTTT
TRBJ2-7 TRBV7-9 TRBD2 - CASSQGLAGGYEQYF TGTGCCAGCAGCCAAGGACTAGCGGGAGGCTACGAGCAGTACTTC